These 9 T cell receptor beta chains originate from one sample sequenced in a study of OX40 agonist ivuxolimab in advanced cancers. Assay used: immunoSEQ multiplex PCR; TCRdb lists only in-frame clones, some missing. Of about 18,000 clones listed, approximately 83% are singletons. This specimen consisted of CD4+ or CD8+ T cells sorted from blood, obtained in a trial of the OX40 agonist ivuxolimab. These receptors all stem from an adult with an advanced solid tumor such as melanoma, head and neck, liver or kidney cancer.

The genes are TRBV6-1 and TRBJ2-2; the D gene is possibly TRBD2 (6 bases). In germline, CDR1 is MNHNS, CDR2 SASEGT. The V and J ends lost 0 bases and 7 bases respectively, with 15 bases between them. CDR3 length: 16 amino acids. This CDR3 reads CASSEAGWGDGGELFF. The CDR3 DNA reads TGTGCCAGCAGTGAAGCAGGGTGGGGGGATGGCGGGGAGCTGTTTTTT.

This rearrangement joins TRBV14 to TRBJ2-1, with D uncertain. In germline, CDR1 is SGHDN, CDR2 FVKESK. This CDR3 is 14 amino acids long. Trimming took off 1 base at V and 9 bases at J, with 13 bases between the two ends. CDR3 bases: TGTGCCAGCAGCCAAGTTCTGCTTTTGGGTGAGCAGTTCTTC. This gives the protein CASSQVLLLGEQFF. Full variable domain (rest looked up from reference TRBV14 and TRBJ2-1): EAGVTQFPSHSVIEKGQTVTLRCDPISGHDNLYWYRRVMGKEIKFLLHFVKESKQDESGMPNNRFLAERTGGTYSTLKVQPAELEDSGVYFCASSQVLLLGEQFFGPGTRLTVL.

The chain recombines TRBV7-8 with TRBJ1-1; D is unclear. This CDR3 region has 12 residues. V dropped 5 bases and J dropped 3 bases, with 7 bases sitting between them. Germline loops: CDR1 SGHVS, CDR2 FQNEAQ. The CDR3 DNA is TGTGCCAGCAGCCTCCGGGACACTGAAGCTTTCTTT. This translates into CASSLRDTEAFF.

The chain joins TRBV30 to TRBJ2-1, with a possible D match to TRBD1 (6 bases). Germline V gene data show CDR1 as GTSNPN and CDR2 as SVGIG (reference sequence). The length of the CDR3 is 15 residues. V was clipped by 0 bases and J by 3 bases, with 12 bases between them. The CDR3 protein is CAWSVQGQDYNEQFF. As DNA, the CDR3 is TGTGCCTGGAGTGTACAGGGACAAGACTACAATGAGCAGTTCTTC.

The CDR3 protein is CASSLPHVYEQYF. The CDR3 nucleotides read TGTGCCAGCAGCTTGCCCCACGTCTACGAGCAGTACTTC. V is TRBV5-4 and J is TRBJ2-7, with D unresolved. V was pared by 1 base and J by 3 bases, with 8 bases between. This CDR3 region has 13 residues. CDR1 and CDR2 from the germline V gene are SGHNT and YYREEE (reference sequence).

This clone has a handful of counts. This chain links TRBV28 with TRBJ1-1; D call uncertain. Germline V gene lookup returns CDR1 MDHEN and CDR2 SYDVKM. The CDR3 extends over 12 amino acids. The V gene lost 10 bases and the J gene lost 5 bases, with 14 bases spanning the gap. The chain's CDR3 is CATRRDVTEAFF. CDR3 coding DNA: TGTGCCACCCGAAGGGATGTGACTGAAGCTTTCTTT.

This chain connects TRBV18 to TRBJ2-3; perhaps TRBD2 as D (7 bases). V dropped 0 bases and J dropped 6 bases, with 13 bases sitting between them. CDR1 and CDR2 (germline): KGHSH, LQKENI. The CDR3 totals 15 residues. The CDR3 loop reads CASSPPRGAPDTQYF. In DNA form, the CDR3 reads TGTGCCAGCTCACCACCACGGGGGGCCCCGGATACGCAGTATTTT.

V usage is TRBV7-8 and J usage is TRBJ2-5; TRBD2 aligns across 8 bases. The CDR3 runs to 14 residues. Losses at the gene ends were 1 base for V and 5 bases for J; bases not matched to a gene: 3. In germline, CDR1 is SGHVS, CDR2 FQNEAQ. CDR3 residues: CASSLVASGETQYF. In DNA, the CDR3 is TGTGCCAGCAGCTTAGTGGCTAGCGGGGAGACCCAGTACTTC.

The rearrangement joins TRBV7-6 to TRBJ1-5; D perhaps matches TRBD1 (6 bases). Trimming stripped 5 bases from V and 7 bases from J, with 12 bases between. The CDR3 totals 13 residues. From germline, CDR1 is SGHVS and CDR2 FNYEAQ. CDR3 protein: CASSPQGEQPQHF. For the CDR3, the DNA is TGTGCCAGCAGCCCACAGGGTGAACAGCCCCAGCATTTT.